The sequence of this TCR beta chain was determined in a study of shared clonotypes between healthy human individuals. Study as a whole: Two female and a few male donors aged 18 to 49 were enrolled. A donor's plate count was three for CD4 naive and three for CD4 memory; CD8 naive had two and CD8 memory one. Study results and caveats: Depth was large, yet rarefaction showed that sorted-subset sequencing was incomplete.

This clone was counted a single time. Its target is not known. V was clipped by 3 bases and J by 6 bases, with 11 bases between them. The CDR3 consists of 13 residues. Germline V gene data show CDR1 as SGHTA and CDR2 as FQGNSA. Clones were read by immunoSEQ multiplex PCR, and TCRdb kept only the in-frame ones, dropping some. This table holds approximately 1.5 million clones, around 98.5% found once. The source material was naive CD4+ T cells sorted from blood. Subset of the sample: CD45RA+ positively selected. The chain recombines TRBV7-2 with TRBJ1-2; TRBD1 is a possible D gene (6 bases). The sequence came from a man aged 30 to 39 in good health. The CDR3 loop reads CASSFRGGDGYTF. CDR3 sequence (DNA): TGTGCCAGCAGCTTCAGGGGAGGCGATGGCTACACCTTC.